This T cell receptor beta chain was sequenced during a study of response to subunit inactivated influenza vaccine (dated by TCRdb to 2017 to 2018). Concerning the study at large: To follow how T cells responded to a trivalent subunit inactivated influenza vaccine, the researchers relied on deep quantitative profiling of the T cell receptor repertoire.

In its sample, this clonotype was seen a few times. Its recognized antigen is unknown. No much larger clone exists at a distance of one base, and base qualities are not known. General conclusions and limits of the study: The authors proposed that each seasonal influenza vaccination may bring in only a limited number of new T cells.

Reading from cysteine to phenylalanine, the CDR3 counts 15 amino acids. Solely the CDR3 DNA is kept, with 45 bases framed from the first base. Taken from the germline V gene, the CDR1 and CDR2 loops are LGHNA and YSLEER. V lost 4 bases and J lost 3 bases, and the count of bases not matched to a germline gene is 7. Libraries were built with RT-PCR. TCRdb records Illumina HiSeq 2500 as the sequencer. Through fastp at Q25 and MiXCR, TCRdb rebuilt clones from the public reads, retaining in-frame beta chains. Identical CDR3 protein sequences are pooled into one entry, listed with their most common genes and DNA. In all, the sample holds 600,000 to 700,000 distinct CDR3 sequences, and approximately 14% of those were seen once. The ten largest account for 7.5% to 8% of the sample.

The material sequenced was PBMCs from blood, taken around 14 days before vaccination. The sequence came from a man in his fifties who received an inactivated influenza vaccine. Donor details come from another sample of the same person, matched by shared clones. Rearrangement joined TRBV4-3 to TRBJ1-1; 8 junctional bases match TRBD1. The nucleotides are TGCGCCAGCAGCCCGGGGCCACAGGGGGACACTGAAGCTTTCTTT. This gives the protein CASSPGPQGDTEAFF.